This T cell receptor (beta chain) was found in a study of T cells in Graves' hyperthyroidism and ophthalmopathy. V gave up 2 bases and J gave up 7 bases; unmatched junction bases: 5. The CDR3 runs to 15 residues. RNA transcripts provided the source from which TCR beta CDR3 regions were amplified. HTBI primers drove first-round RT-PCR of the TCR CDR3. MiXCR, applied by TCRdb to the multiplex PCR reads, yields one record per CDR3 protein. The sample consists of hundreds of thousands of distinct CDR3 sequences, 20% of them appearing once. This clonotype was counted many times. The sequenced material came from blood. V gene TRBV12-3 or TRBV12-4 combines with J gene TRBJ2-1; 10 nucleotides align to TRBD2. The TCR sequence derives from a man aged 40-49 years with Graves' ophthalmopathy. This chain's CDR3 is CASSLRAGGPNEQFF. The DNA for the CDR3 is TGTGCCAGCAGTTTAAGAGCGGGGGGGCCTAATGAGCAGTTCTTC.